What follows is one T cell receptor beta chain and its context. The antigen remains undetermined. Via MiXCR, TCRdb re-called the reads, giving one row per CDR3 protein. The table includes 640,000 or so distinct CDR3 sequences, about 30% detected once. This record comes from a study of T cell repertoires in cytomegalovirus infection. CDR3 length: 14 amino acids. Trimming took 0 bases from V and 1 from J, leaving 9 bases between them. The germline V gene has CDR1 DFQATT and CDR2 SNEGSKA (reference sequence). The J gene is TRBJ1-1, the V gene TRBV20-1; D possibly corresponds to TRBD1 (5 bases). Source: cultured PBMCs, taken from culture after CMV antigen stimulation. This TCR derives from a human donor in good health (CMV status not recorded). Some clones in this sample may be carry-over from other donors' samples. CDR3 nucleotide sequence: TGCAGTGCTAGAGAAGGGACGGCGAACACTGAAGCTTTCTTT. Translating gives CSAREGTANTEAFF.